The 11 T cell receptor beta chains in this list originate from one sample, sequenced in a study of OX40 agonist ivuxolimab in advanced cancers. Repertoires were generated with immunoSEQ multiplex PCR, while TCRdb's copy carries only in-frame clones and drops some. The sample lists roughly 45,000 clones, about 93% occurring once. The sequencing here drew on CD4+ or CD8+ T cells sorted from blood, taken in a trial of the OX40 agonist ivuxolimab. The receptors stem from an adult with an advanced solid tumor such as melanoma, head and neck, liver or kidney cancer.

The chain joins TRBV30 to TRBJ2-3; D call uncertain. This CDR3 spans 12 amino acids. V lost 2 bases to trimming and J lost 5 bases, with 8 bases between them. Germline V lookup: CDR1 GTSNPN, CDR2 SVGIG (reference sequence). CDR3 in amino acids: CAWSTSGDTQYF. As DNA, the CDR3 is TGTGCCTGGAGTACTTCGGGAGATACGCAGTATTTT.

The CDR3 reads CASRPLGEGYNEQFF. The CDR3 DNA reads as TGTGCCAGCAGACCTCTAGGAGAGGGATACAATGAGCAGTTCTTC. The chain has TRBV27 and TRBJ2-1, with D perhaps TRBD2 (5 bases). V lost 6 bases and J 4 bases, leaving 16 bases between the germline ends. This CDR3 has 15 amino acids. Looked up from germline, CDR1 is MNHEY and CDR2 is SMNVEV (reference sequence).

V and J are TRBV5-6 and TRBJ2-5; perhaps TRBD2 as D (5 bases). Trimming stripped 5 bases from V and 5 bases from J, with 13 bases between. The CDR3 runs 13 residues. CDR1 and CDR2 from the germline V gene are SGHDT and YYEEEE. The CDR3 region has the DNA TGTGCCAGCAGTTCTATAACGGGGGAGACCCAGTACTTC. Translating gives CASSSITGETQYF.

This clone occurred once. DNA for the CDR3: TGTGCCACCAGCAGTAACAGGGGGGTGAACACTGAAGCTTTCTTT. Translated, it gives CATSSNRGVNTEAFF. This chain uses TRBV15 with TRBJ1-1, with 8 bases lining up with TRBD1. J gave up 0 bases and V 3 bases, and 3 bases lay outside the gene matches. CDR3 size: 15 residues. Germline CDR1 LNHNV, CDR2 YYDKDF (reference sequence).

The chain employs TRBV5-4 and TRBJ1-1; 7 nucleotides line up with TRBD1. CDR3 length equals 12 residues. Germline V gene lookup returns CDR1 SGHNT and CDR2 YYREEE (reference sequence). The V segment lost 4 bases and the J segment 6 bases; nucleotides outside the gene matches: 3. CDR3 region: CASSRTGAEAFF. The CDR3 DNA reads as TGTGCCAGCAGCAGGACAGGTGCTGAAGCTTTCTTT.

This rearrangement joins TRBV7-9 to TRBJ1-1, with D unresolved. Germline V gene lookup returns CDR1 SEHNR and CDR2 FQNEAQ (reference sequence). This CDR3 has 12 residues. Trimming cost V 4 bases and J 3 bases, with 6 bases left between them. The CDR3 DNA reads as TGTGCCAGCAGCTCAACATACACTGAAGCTTTCTTT. It is translated as CASSSTYTEAFF.

This clone showed up just once. The V call is TRBV11-3, the J call TRBJ2-5; 8 bases match TRBD2. Trimming cost V 5 bases and J 1 base; bases outside gene matches: 9. Per germline, CDR1 SGHNT and CDR2 YENEEA. The CDR3 is made up of 16 amino acids. CDR3 region: CASSLRGAGVQETQYF. The CDR3 nucleotides are TGTGCCAGCAGCCTTCGTGGAGCGGGAGTCCAAGAGACCCAGTACTTC.

This clone has only a few counts. Here the CDR3 reads CASSVPQGTSGESTDTQYF. The CDR3 nucleotides read TGTGCCAGCAGCGTGCCCCAGGGGACTAGCGGCGAAAGCACAGATACGCAGTATTTT. The V call is TRBV9, the J call TRBJ2-3; 11 nucleotides line up with TRBD2. The CDR3 loop spans 19 amino acids. The ends lost 2 bases at V and 0 bases at J; junction bases unmatched: 11. Germline V CDR1 and CDR2: SGDLS, YYNGEE.

CDR3 DNA sequence: TGTGCCAGCAGTCCCGGGGCTGATGACACCGGGGAGCTGTTTTTT. It translates to CASSPGADDTGELFF. The V call is TRBV6-1, the J call TRBJ2-2; D possibly uses TRBD1 or TRBD2 (5 bases each). CDR3 size: 15 residues. Germline V gives CDR1 MNHNS, CDR2 SASEGT. Trimming pared 5 bases from V and 3 bases from J, leaving 13 bases between.

The chain recombines TRBV4-1 with TRBJ2-1, with TRBD2 matching 11 bases. J gave up 5 bases and V 0 bases, and 6 bases lay outside the gene matches. Per germline, CDR1 MGHRA and CDR2 YSYEKL. This CDR3 has 17 residues. The CDR3 bases are TGCGCCAGCAGCCAAGAGGGGTCTAGCGGGGGGCACAATGAGCAGTTCTTC. Translation gives CASSQEGSSGGHNEQFF.

This sequence joins TRBV5-4 and TRBJ2-5; perhaps TRBD2 as D (6 bases). With 5 bases removed from V and 0 bases from J, the gap between germline ends came to 11 bases. Per the germline V gene, CDR1 is SGHNT and CDR2 is YYREEE (reference sequence). This CDR3 is built from 14 residues. CDR3 in DNA: TGTGCCAGCAGTTCGCCGGGGGACCAAGAGACCCAGTACTTC. It is translated as CASSSPGDQETQYF.